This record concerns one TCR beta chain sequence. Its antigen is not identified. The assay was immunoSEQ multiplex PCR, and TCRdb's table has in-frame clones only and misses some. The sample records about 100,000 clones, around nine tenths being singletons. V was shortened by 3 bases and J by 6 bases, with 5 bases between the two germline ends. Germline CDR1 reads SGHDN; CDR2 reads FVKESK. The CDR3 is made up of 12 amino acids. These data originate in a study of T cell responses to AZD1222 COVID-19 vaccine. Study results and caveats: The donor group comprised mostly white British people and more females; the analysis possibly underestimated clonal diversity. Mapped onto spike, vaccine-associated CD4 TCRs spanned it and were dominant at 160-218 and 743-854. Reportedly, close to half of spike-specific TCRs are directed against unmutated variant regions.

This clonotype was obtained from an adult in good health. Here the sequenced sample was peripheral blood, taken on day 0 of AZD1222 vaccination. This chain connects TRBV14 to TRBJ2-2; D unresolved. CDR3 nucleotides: TGTGCCAGCAGCCATAAATCCGGGGAGCTGTTTTTT. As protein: CASSHKSGELFF.